The 32 T cell receptor beta chains presented below share a single source sample, sequenced in a study of OX40 agonist ivuxolimab in advanced cancers. Produced via immunoSEQ multiplex PCR; TCRdb's table is partial and in-frame only. The table includes 97,000 or so clones, 90% detected once. Sequenced here: CD4+ or CD8+ T cells sorted from blood, sampled in a trial of the OX40 agonist ivuxolimab. The receptors here all came from an adult with an advanced solid tumor such as melanoma, head and neck, liver or kidney cancer.

This chain connects TRBV7-2 to TRBJ1-3; TRBD1 matches 8 bases. Germline values: CDR1 SGHTA, CDR2 FQGNSA. This CDR3 has 19 residues. V lost 5 bases and J lost 3; bases outside the gene matches: 18. The CDR3 protein is CASSIVRPRTGLDGNTIYF. The CDR3 DNA follows: TGTGCCAGCAGCATCGTTAGGCCTCGGACAGGGCTGGATGGAAACACCATATATTTT.

The rearrangement uses TRBV30 and TRBJ2-2; D remains ambiguous. Germline CDR1 GTSNPN, CDR2 SVGIG (reference sequence). The CDR3 spans 10 residues. Trimming cost V 2 bases and J 6 bases, with 1 base left between them. The chain's CDR3 is CAWSSGELFF. In nucleotides, the CDR3 is TGTGCCTGGAGTTCCGGGGAGCTGTTTTTT.

This clone was seen a handful of times. The chain joins TRBV5-1 to TRBJ1-1, with no clear D. This CDR3 contains 14 residues. Germline V lookup: CDR1 SGHRS, CDR2 YFSETQ. V was cut by 0 bases and J by 2 bases, with 8 bases left in between. CDR3 sequence reads: CASSLGPLNTEAFF. CDR3 sequence (DNA): TGCGCCAGCAGCTTGGGACCACTTAACACTGAAGCTTTCTTT.

The chain couples TRBV19 to TRBJ2-7; maybe TRBD2 (6 bases). Between the trimmed V and J ends, which lost 5 bases and 5 bases, there was a span of 10 bases. Germline V gene lookup returns CDR1 LNHDA and CDR2 SQIVND (reference sequence). This CDR3 has 12 residues. This CDR3 reads CASSVRGNEQYF. Written as DNA, the CDR3 is TGTGCCAGTAGTGTTCGGGGGAACGAGCAGTACTTC.

The J gene is TRBJ2-5, the V gene TRBV5-1, with 11 bases identical to TRBD2. Germline CDR1 SGHRS, CDR2 YFSETQ. The CDR3 is 16 residues long. V shed 4 bases, J shed 3 bases, and the junction held 8 bases outside the gene matches. The CDR3 is CASSRGSGRAEETQYF. The CDR3 bases are TGCGCCAGCAGCCGGGGTAGCGGGAGGGCCGAAGAGACCCAGTACTTC.

The chain combines TRBV19 with TRBJ2-5, with 9 bases matching TRBD1. The germline V gene encodes CDR1 LNHDA and CDR2 SQIVND (reference sequence). V trimming: 5 bases; J trimming: 5 bases; junction bases outside the gene matches: 9. This CDR3 has 15 residues. Here the CDR3 reads CASSGRDREGETQYF. CDR3 bases: TGTGCCAGTAGTGGAAGGGACAGGGAGGGTGAGACCCAGTACTTC.

The chain couples TRBV4-1 to TRBJ2-5, with TRBD1 identical over 9 bases. Trimming removed 3 bases from V and 5 bases from J; junction bases left unmatched: 10. The germline gives CDR1 MGHRA, CDR2 YSYEKL. The CDR3 sequence is 16 residues long. The CDR3 nucleotides are TGCGCCAGCAGCCATTCGTTGGGACAGGGAGGTGAGACCCAGTACTTC. It specifies CASSHSLGQGGETQYF.

This clone was detected a few times. The chain has TRBV10-3 and TRBJ1-1; a possible D gene is TRBD1 (5 bases). Per the germline V gene, CDR1 is ENHRY and CDR2 is SYGVKD. The V gene lost 0 bases and the J gene lost 0 bases, with 11 bases spanning the gap. The CDR3 has 16 residues. This CDR3 is CAISESRGPLNTEAFF. The CDR3 DNA reads as TGTGCCATCAGTGAGTCAAGGGGACCTCTGAACACTGAAGCTTTCTTT.

The CDR3 nucleotides read TGTGCCAGTAGTCCCCACCGACAGGGACTACCCTACAATGAGCAGTTCTTC. Translated, it gives CASSPHRQGLPYNEQFF. The chain has TRBV19 and TRBJ2-1; D assignment may be TRBD1 or TRBD2 (7 bases each). The CDR3 contains 17 residues. Per the germline V gene, CDR1 is LNHDA and CDR2 is SQIVND (reference sequence). V shed 5 bases and J shed 2 bases, with 19 bases lying between them.

The chain combines TRBV25-1 with TRBJ2-3, with 11 bases identical to TRBD2. The germline V gene encodes CDR1 MGHDK and CDR2 SYGVNS. Unmatched junction bases numbered 8, after V lost 3 bases and J lost 6 bases. CDR3 length: 16 residues. CDR3 nucleotides: TGTGCCAGCAGTGATGTTAGCGGGGGGGACCCGGATACGCAGTATTTT. Translating gives CASSDVSGGDPDTQYF.

The V gene is TRBV6-1, the J gene TRBJ1-2; D is undetermined. Germline loops: CDR1 MNHNS, CDR2 SASEGT. Trimming took off 5 bases at V and 7 bases at J, with 5 bases between the two ends. This CDR3 comprises 10 residues. The CDR3 reads CASSFRGYTF. CDR3 bases: TGTGCCAGCAGTTTTCGTGGCTACACCTTC.

This rearrangement joins TRBV9 to TRBJ1-4; perhaps TRBD1 as D (5 bases). The CDR3 has 18 residues. V lost 0 bases to trimming and J lost 2 bases, with 17 bases between them. Germline assignment: CDR1 SGDLS and CDR2 YYNGEE. CDR3 coding DNA: TGTGCCAGCAGCGTAGGGCCCGGGACTCTACTCACTAATGAAAAACTGTTTTTT. Protein sequence: CASSVGPGTLLTNEKLFF.

The gene calls are TRBV6-1 and TRBJ2-7; perhaps D is TRBD1 or TRBD2 (5 bases each). Germline CDR1 MNHNS, CDR2 SASEGT. Trimming cost V 1 base and J 2 bases, with 9 bases left between them. The CDR3 is 14 residues long. The CDR3 here is CASSEGDGPYEQYF. The CDR3 bases are TGTGCCAGCAGTGAAGGGGACGGACCCTACGAGCAGTACTTC.

The chain recombines TRBV19 with TRBJ2-2, with 7 bases lining up with TRBD2. CDR3 length: 16 amino acids. V lost 5 bases to trimming and J lost 3 bases; unmatched junction nucleotides: 9. CDR1 and CDR2 from the germline V gene are LNHDA and SQIVND (reference sequence). For the CDR3, the DNA is TGTGCCAGTAGTTTTTTGCCTAGCGGACACACCGGGGAGCTGTTTTTT. Translating gives CASSFLPSGHTGELFF.

This sequence joins TRBV5-4 and TRBJ1-1, with D unclear. V was shortened by 4 bases and J by 1 base, with 2 bases between the two germline ends. There are 11 residues in the CDR3. Germline V lookup: CDR1 SGHNT, CDR2 YYREEE (reference sequence). CDR3: CASSANTEAFF. The CDR3 DNA reads as TGTGCCAGCAGCGCGAACACTGAAGCTTTCTTT.

The rearrangement uses TRBV19 and TRBJ2-5; TRBD2 might be the D (7 bases). V was pared by 9 bases and J by 4 bases, with 15 bases between. The germline CDR1 and CDR2 sequences are LNHDA and SQIVND (reference sequence). The CDR3 runs 13 residues. This CDR3 is CASGGGGRETQYF. The CDR3 bases are TGTGCCAGCGGGGGCGGGGGCAGAGAGACCCAGTACTTC.

This clone was recorded once. The rearrangement links TRBV5-6 to TRBJ2-2, with D possibly TRBD2 on 6 matching bases. Germline V gene data show CDR1 as SGHDT and CDR2 as YYEEEE. The CDR3 consists of 18 residues. V lost 0 bases and J 2 bases, leaving 17 bases between the germline ends. CDR3 protein: CASSLDLRDPRNTGELFF. CDR3 coding DNA: TGTGCCAGCAGCTTGGATTTGCGGGACCCGCGAAACACCGGGGAGCTGTTTTTT.

The chain has TRBV7-3 and TRBJ2-7, with D hard to call. Germline values: CDR1 SGHTA, CDR2 FQGTGA. Trimming shortened V by 2 bases and J by 6 bases, and 11 bases separated the two germline ends. This CDR3 has 13 amino acids. This chain's CDR3 is CASSLDRAGEQYF. The CDR3 coding sequence is TGTGCCAGCAGCTTAGATAGGGCAGGCGAGCAGTACTTC. Full variable domain (outside the CDR3, taken from reference TRBV7-3 and TRBJ2-7): GAGVSQTPSNKVTEKGKYVELRCDPISGHTALYWYRQSLGQGPEFLIYFQGTGAADDSGLPNDRFFAVRPEGSVSTLKIQRTERGDSAVYLCASSLDRAGEQYFGPGTRLTVT.

The chain has TRBV18 and TRBJ2-7; 10 bases match TRBD2. This CDR3 region has 16 residues. Per germline, CDR1 KGHSH and CDR2 LQKENI. V shed 1 base, J shed 2 bases, and the junction held 5 bases outside the gene matches. The CDR3 protein is CASSPRLAGEAYEQYF. In nucleotides, the CDR3 is TGTGCCAGCTCACCACGGCTAGCGGGAGAGGCCTACGAGCAGTACTTC.

The sample holds a few counts of this clone. The V and J genes are TRBV7-8 and TRBJ2-7; TRBD1 might be the D (5 bases). Germline CDR1 is SGHVS and CDR2 is FQNEAQ. This CDR3 comprises 13 residues. V dropped 1 base and J dropped 5 bases, with 9 bases sitting between them. The CDR3 region is CASSLVRRDEQYF. CDR3 coding DNA: TGTGCCAGCAGCTTAGTTCGCAGGGACGAGCAGTACTTC.

The V call is TRBV19, the J call TRBJ2-5; TRBD1 agrees at 8 bases. This CDR3 is built from 15 residues. The germline V gene encodes CDR1 LNHDA and CDR2 SQIVND (reference sequence). Losses at the gene ends were 7 bases for V and 3 bases for J; bases not matched to a gene: 10. The CDR3 DNA sequence: TGTGCCAGTACAGCAGGACAGGGAAGGGAAGAGACCCAGTACTTC. Translated, it gives CASTAGQGREETQYF.

The sample holds a few counts of this clone. The chain couples TRBV4-1 to TRBJ2-5, with TRBD1 identical over 8 bases. After removal of 0 bases from V and 4 bases from J, the junction contained 4 bases not matched to a gene. This CDR3 contains 15 residues. CDR1 MGHRA and CDR2 YSYEKL come from the germline V gene. CDR3 residues: CASSQDRGPRETQYF. CDR3 DNA sequence: TGCGCCAGCAGCCAAGACAGGGGGCCGCGAGAGACCCAGTACTTC.

CDR3 DNA: TGTGCCAGCAGTAAGGGGGGCAGCTCCTATAATTCACCCCTCCACTTT. It translates to CASSKGGSSYNSPLHF. The rearrangement links TRBV9 to TRBJ1-6; maybe TRBD1 (6 bases). V lost 5 bases and J 0 bases, leaving 12 bases between the germline ends. The CDR3 spans 16 residues. CDR1 and CDR2 (germline): SGDLS, YYNGEE.

A remark on this clone: One junction end does not reproduce the germline sequence, and a read error may be involved. The chain links TRBV19 to TRBJ1-4; possible D gene TRBD1, 5 bases. CDR1 LNHDA and CDR2 SQIVND come from the germline V gene (reference sequence). The CDR3 runs 12 residues. The CDR3 nucleotides read TGTGCCAGTACCTCAGGGACCGGCCGGGTCGCTTTT. Translation: CASTSGTGRVAF.

The chain recombines TRBV6-1 with TRBJ2-5, with TRBD2 as a possible D gene (5 bases). Germline CDR1 and CDR2: MNHNS and SASEGT. V lost 6 bases and J lost 5, with 16 bases in between. The CDR3 loop spans 14 amino acids. CDR3 sequence (DNA): TGTGCCAGCAGGAGGGAAGTGGGTACGGAGACCCAGTACTTC. The encoded protein is CASRREVGTETQYF.

V gene TRBV6-1 combines with J gene TRBJ2-5; TRBD2 aligns across 7 bases. V shed 6 bases and J 0 bases; nucleotides not matched to a gene: 7. CDR1 is MNHNS and CDR2 is SASEGT in the germline V gene. The CDR3 totals 15 residues. CDR3 DNA: TGTGCCAGCAGGTTCTCTAGCGGATACCAAGAGACCCAGTACTTC. As protein: CASRFSSGYQETQYF.

The chain has TRBV5-1 and TRBJ2-1; no clear D. The length of the CDR3 is 15 residues. The ends were cut back, 0 bases at V and 3 bases at J, with 10 bases in the middle. Germline V gene sequence: CDR1 SGHRS, CDR2 YFSETQ. The CDR3: CASSLALSNYNEQFF. CDR3 nucleotide sequence: TGCGCCAGCAGCTTGGCGTTAAGTAACTACAATGAGCAGTTCTTC.

The chain couples TRBV6-5 to TRBJ1-1, with D perhaps matching TRBD1 (6 bases). This CDR3 is built from 14 residues. V dropped 6 bases and J dropped 4 bases, with 15 bases sitting between them. Germline V CDR1 and CDR2: MNHEY, SVGAGI. CDR3 DNA sequence: TGTGCCAGCAGCTCCTCCGGGACATCCACTGAAGCTTTCTTT. Its translation: CASSSSGTSTEAFF.

The chain links TRBV7-3 to TRBJ1-2; D gene uncertain. Germline CDR1 reads SGHTA; CDR2 reads FQGTGA. Between the trimmed V and J ends, which lost 5 bases and 5 bases, there was a span of 12 bases. This CDR3 region has 13 residues. The CDR3 nucleotides read TGTGCCAGCAGCCCGGGGAGGACGTATGGCTACACCTTC. This translates into CASSPGRTYGYTF.

Concerning this clone: Additional DNA sequences in this sample encode the identical CDR3. The chain has TRBV5-1 and TRBJ2-7; no clear D gene. Germline V gene sequence: CDR1 SGHRS, CDR2 YFSETQ. The CDR3 covers 12 residues. Trimming took 0 bases from V and 3 from J, leaving 4 bases between them. CDR3 residues: CASSLGGYEQYF. The CDR3 region has the DNA TGCGCCAGCAGCTTGGGGGGCTACGAGCAGTACTTC.

This clone was seen a single time. The chain is built from TRBV6-4 and TRBJ2-3; 7 bases match TRBD2. Germline lookup yields CDR1 MRHNA and CDR2 SNTAGT. This CDR3 region has 16 residues. Losses at the gene ends were 2 bases for V and 1 base for J; bases not matched to a gene: 6. The CDR3 DNA follows: TGTGCCAGCAGTGACAAAGCGGGGATGGGCACAGATACGCAGTATTTT. Protein sequence: CASSDKAGMGTDTQYF.

J is TRBJ2-6 and V is TRBV5-1; D gene unclear. The CDR3 totals 15 residues. V lost 0 bases to trimming and J lost 2 bases, with 6 bases between them. Germline CDR1 SGHRS, CDR2 YFSETQ. CDR3: CASSLGGAGANVLTF. The CDR3 bases are TGCGCCAGCAGCTTGGGTGGGGCTGGGGCCAACGTCCTGACTTTC.